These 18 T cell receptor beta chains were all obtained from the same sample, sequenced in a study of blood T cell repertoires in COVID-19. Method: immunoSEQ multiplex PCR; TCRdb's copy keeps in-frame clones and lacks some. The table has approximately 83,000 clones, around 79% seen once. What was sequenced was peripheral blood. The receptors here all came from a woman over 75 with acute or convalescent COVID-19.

This CDR3 reads CASTASIDTQYF. The CDR3 DNA reads TGTGCCAGTACTGCGAGTATAGATACGCAGTATTTT. J is TRBJ2-3 and V is TRBV18; D is undetermined. This CDR3 has 12 amino acids. The V gene lost 9 bases and the J gene lost 5 bases, with 12 bases spanning the gap. In germline, CDR1 is KGHSH, CDR2 LQKENI.

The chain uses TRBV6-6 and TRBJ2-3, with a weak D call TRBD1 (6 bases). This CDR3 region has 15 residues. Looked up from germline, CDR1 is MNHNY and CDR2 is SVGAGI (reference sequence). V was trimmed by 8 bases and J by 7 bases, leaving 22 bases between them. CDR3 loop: CASLPHRVLAHTQYF. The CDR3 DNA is TGTGCCAGCCTCCCCCACAGGGTCCTGGCCCATACGCAGTATTTT.

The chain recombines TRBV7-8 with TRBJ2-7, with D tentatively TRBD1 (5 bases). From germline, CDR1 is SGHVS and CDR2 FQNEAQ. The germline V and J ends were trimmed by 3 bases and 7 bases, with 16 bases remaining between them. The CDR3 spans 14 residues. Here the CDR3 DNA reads TGTGCCAGCAGCTTTATCCAGGGAATATCGGAGCAGTACTTC. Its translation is CASSFIQGISEQYF. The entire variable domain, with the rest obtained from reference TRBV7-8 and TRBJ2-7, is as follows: GAGVSQSPRYKVAKRGQDVALRCDPISGHVSLFWYQQALGQGPEFLTYFQNEAQLDKSGLPSDRFFAERPEGSVSTLKIQRTQQEDSAVYLCASSFIQGISEQYFGPGTRLTVT.

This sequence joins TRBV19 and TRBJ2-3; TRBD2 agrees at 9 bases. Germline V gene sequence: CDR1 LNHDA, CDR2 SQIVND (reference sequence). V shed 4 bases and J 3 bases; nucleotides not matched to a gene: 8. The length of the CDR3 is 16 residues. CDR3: CASSTHSGSRTDTQYF. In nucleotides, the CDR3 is TGTGCCAGTAGTACCCATAGCGGGAGTCGTACAGATACGCAGTATTTT.

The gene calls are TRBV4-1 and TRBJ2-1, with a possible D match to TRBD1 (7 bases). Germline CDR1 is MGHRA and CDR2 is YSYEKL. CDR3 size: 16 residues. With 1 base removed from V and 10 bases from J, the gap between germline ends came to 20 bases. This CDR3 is CASSQAGGTVRGEQFF. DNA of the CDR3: TGCGCCAGCAGCCAAGCCGGCGGGACAGTAAGAGGAGAGCAGTTCTTC.

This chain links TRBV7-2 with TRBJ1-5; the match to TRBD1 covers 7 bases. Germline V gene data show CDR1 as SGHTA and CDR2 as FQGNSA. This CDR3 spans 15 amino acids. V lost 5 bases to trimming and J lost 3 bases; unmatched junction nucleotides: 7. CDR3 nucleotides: TGTGCCAGCAGCCGTACAGGGGAGCCCAATCAGCCCCAGCATTTT. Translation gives CASSRTGEPNQPQHF.

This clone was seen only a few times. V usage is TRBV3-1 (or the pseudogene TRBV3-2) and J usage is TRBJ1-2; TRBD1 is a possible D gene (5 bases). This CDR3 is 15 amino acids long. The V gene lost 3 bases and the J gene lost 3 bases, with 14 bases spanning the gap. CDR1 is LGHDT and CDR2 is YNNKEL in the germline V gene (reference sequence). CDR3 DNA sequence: TGTGCCAGCAGCCAGGACGGGGGAGGATACTATGGCTACACCTTC. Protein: CASSQDGGGYYGYTF.

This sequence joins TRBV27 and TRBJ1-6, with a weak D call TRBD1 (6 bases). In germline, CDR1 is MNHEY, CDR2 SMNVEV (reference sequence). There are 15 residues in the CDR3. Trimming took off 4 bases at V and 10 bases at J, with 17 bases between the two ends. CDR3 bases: TGTGCCAGCAGTTCCCTAGACAGGTCGCTCTCACCCCTCCACTTT. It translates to CASSSLDRSLSPLHF.

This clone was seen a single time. The DNA for the CDR3 is TGTGCCAGCAGTTACGCCGACAGGGCGGCCGAGCAGTACTTC. This gives the protein CASSYADRAAEQYF. The chain is built from TRBV6-5 and TRBJ2-7, with 7 bases fitting TRBD1. Trimming at V came to 2 bases and at J to 6 bases, leaving 7 bases not matched to a gene. From germline, CDR1 is MNHEY and CDR2 SVGAGI. This CDR3 is built from 14 residues.

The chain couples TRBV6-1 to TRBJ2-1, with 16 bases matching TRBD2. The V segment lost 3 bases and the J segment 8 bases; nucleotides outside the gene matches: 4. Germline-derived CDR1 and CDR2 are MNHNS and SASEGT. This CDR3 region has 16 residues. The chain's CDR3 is CASSEHGTSGRDEQFF. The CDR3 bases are TGTGCCAGCAGTGAGCATGGGACTAGCGGGAGGGATGAGCAGTTCTTC.

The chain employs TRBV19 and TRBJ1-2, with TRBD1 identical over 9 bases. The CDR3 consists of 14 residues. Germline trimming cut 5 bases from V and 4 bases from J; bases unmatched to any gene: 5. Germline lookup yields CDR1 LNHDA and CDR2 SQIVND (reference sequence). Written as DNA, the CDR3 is TGTGCCAGTAGTCGAACAGGGGGCGTCTATGGCTACACCTTC. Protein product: CASSRTGGVYGYTF.

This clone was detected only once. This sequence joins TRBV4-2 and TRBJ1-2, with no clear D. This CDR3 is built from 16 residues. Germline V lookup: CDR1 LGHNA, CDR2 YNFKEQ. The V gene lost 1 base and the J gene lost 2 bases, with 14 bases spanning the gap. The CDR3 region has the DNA TGTGCCAGCAGCCAAGCCGGCACGCAGGTAAACTATGGCTACACCTTC. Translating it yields CASSQAGTQVNYGYTF.

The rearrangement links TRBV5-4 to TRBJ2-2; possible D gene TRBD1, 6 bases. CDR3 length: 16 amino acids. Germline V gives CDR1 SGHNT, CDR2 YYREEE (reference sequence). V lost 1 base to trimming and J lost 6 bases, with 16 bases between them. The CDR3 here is CASSLPQGKGAGELFF. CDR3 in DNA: TGTGCCAGCAGCTTGCCGCAGGGGAAAGGGGCCGGGGAGCTGTTTTTT.

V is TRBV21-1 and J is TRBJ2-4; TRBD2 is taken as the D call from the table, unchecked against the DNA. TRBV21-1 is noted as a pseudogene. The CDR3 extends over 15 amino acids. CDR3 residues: CASTGTSGTYNIQYF. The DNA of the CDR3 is TGTGCCAGCACTGGGACTAGCGGGACGTATAACATTCAGTACTTC.

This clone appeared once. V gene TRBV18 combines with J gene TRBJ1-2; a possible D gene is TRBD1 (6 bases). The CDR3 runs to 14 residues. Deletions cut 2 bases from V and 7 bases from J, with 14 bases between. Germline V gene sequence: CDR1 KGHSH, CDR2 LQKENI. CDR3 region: CASSPGQSLSGYTF. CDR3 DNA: TGTGCCAGCTCACCAGGACAGTCTTTAAGTGGCTACACCTTC.

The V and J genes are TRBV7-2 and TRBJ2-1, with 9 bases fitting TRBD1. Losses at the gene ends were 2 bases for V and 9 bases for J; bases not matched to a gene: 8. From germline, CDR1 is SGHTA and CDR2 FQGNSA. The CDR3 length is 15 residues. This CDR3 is CASSLTTGGFGEQFF. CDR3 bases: TGTGCCAGCAGCTTAACAACAGGGGGCTTTGGTGAGCAGTTCTTC.

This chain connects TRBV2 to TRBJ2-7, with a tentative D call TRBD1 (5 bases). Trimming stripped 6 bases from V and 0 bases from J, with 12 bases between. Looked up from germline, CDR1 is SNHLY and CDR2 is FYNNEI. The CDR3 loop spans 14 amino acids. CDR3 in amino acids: CASSDRKPSYEQYF. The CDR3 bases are TGTGCCAGCAGCGACAGAAAACCCTCCTACGAGCAGTACTTC.

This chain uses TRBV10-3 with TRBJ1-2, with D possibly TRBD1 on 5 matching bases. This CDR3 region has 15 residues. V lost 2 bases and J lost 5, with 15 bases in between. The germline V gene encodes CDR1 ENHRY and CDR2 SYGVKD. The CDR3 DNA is TGTGCCATCAGTGAGACAGGAGACGGTTTGTATGGCTACACCTTC. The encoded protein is CAISETGDGLYGYTF.